One sample yielded the 29 T cell receptor beta chains listed below, sequenced in a study of T cell repertoires in cytomegalovirus infection. TCRdb re-analysed the reads in MiXCR, keeping a single row per CDR3 protein. Of around 630,000 distinct CDR3 sequences listed, less than 25% were seen once; the top ten hold less than 10%. The sequencing input was CD8+ T cells from PBMCs. These receptors were collected from a human donor in good health (CMV status not recorded). Some clones in this sample may be carry-over from other donors' samples.

In its sample, this clonotype was seen once. Mismatch with germline at one junction end may stem from a read error. The chain joins TRBV24-1 to TRBJ2-7; 8 nucleotides match TRBD1. CDR3 length: 15 residues. The germline CDR1 and CDR2 sequences are KGHDR and SFDVKD. CDR3 residues: CTTSDRTGTPDEQYF. CDR3 sequence (DNA): TGTACCACCAGTGATCGGACAGGGACCCCTGACGAGCAGTACTTC.

This clonotype was picked up many times. The chain uses TRBV7-9 and TRBJ2-7; 7 bases are a match to TRBD1. This CDR3 comprises 13 residues. With 5 bases clipped from V and 1 base from J, the junction kept 2 bases outside the gene matches. The germline V gene encodes CDR1 SEHNR and CDR2 FQNEAQ (reference sequence). Here the CDR3 reads CASSGQVSYEQYV. The CDR3 DNA sequence: TGTGCCAGCAGCGGACAGGTTTCCTACGAGCAGTACGTC.

This clonotype was seen a few times. The chain carries TRBV4-1 and TRBJ1-5; tentatively, D is TRBD1 (6 bases). CDR1 MGHRA and CDR2 YSYEKL come from the germline V gene. The CDR3 covers 15 residues. V shed 1 base and J shed 3 bases, with 10 bases lying between them. The CDR3 loop reads CASSQAGQSNQPQHF. The CDR3 DNA reads as TGCGCCAGCAGCCAAGCCGGACAGTCCAATCAGCCCCAGCATTTT.

The V and J genes are TRBV2 and TRBJ2-5; no definite D call. Germline lookup yields CDR1 SNHLY and CDR2 FYNNEI. The CDR3 has 16 residues. V was trimmed by 2 bases and J by 2 bases, leaving 15 bases between them. The CDR3 DNA reads as TGTGCCAGCAGTGAACGTGGGCGGCCACCTCAAGAGACCCAGTACTTC. Its translation is CASSERGRPPQETQYF.

This chain connects TRBV7-9 to TRBJ1-6; D gene ambiguous. This CDR3 has 15 residues. V was shortened by 5 bases and J by 6 bases, with 14 bases between the two germline ends. Per germline, CDR1 SEHNR and CDR2 FQNEAQ (reference sequence). CDR3 DNA sequence: TGTGCCAGCAGCCCAGACTTTGGGATTAATTCACCCCTCCACTTT. Its translation is CASSPDFGINSPLHF.

V and J are TRBV6-1 and TRBJ2-7; 11 bases are shared with TRBD1. The CDR3 length is 17 residues. Looked up from germline, CDR1 is MNHNS and CDR2 is SASEGT. CDR3 loop: CASREGGQGAIAYEQYV. Here the CDR3 DNA reads TGTGCCAGCAGGGAAGGTGGACAGGGGGCTATCGCCTACGAGCAGTACGTC.

This clonotype has at least ten counts. This chain connects TRBV7-2 to TRBJ1-3; weak D call: TRBD1 (5 bases). Germline loops: CDR1 SGHTA, CDR2 FQGNSA. The length of the CDR3 is 15 residues. With 1 base removed from V and 1 base from J, the gap between germline ends came to 8 bases. The CDR3, as DNA: TGTGCCAGCAGCTTAGGGGGGGTATCTGGAAACACCATATATTTT. Encoded protein: CASSLGGVSGNTIYF.

The chain is built from TRBV7-9 and TRBJ2-7; 10 nucleotides match TRBD2. The CDR3 is made up of 16 amino acids. Trimming removed 6 bases from V and 2 bases from J; junction bases left unmatched: 10. The germline V gene has CDR1 SEHNR and CDR2 FQNEAQ (reference sequence). The CDR3 reads CASSPSGGGITYEQYF. The CDR3 coding sequence is TGTGCCAGCAGTCCAAGCGGGGGGGGGATAACCTACGAGCAGTACTTC.

This clonotype appeared many times. This chain connects TRBV7-6 to TRBJ2-2; D assignment may be TRBD1 or TRBD2 (5 bases each). V was shortened by 5 bases and J by 1 base, with 26 bases between the two germline ends. CDR1 and CDR2 from the germline V gene are SGHVS and FNYEAQ. The CDR3 runs to 20 residues. In nucleotides, the CDR3 is TGTGCCAGCAGCGGACGCCCGGGACCTGGGCGCACCAGGAACACCGGGGAGCTGTTTTTT. It yields the protein CASSGRPGPGRTRNTGELFF.

This clonotype was recorded a few times. This rearrangement joins TRBV5-5 to TRBJ1-2, with 8 bases fitting TRBD1. The CDR3 has 15 residues. Germline V lookup: CDR1 SGHKS, CDR2 YYEKEE (reference sequence). V lost 4 bases, J lost 4 bases, and 9 bases stayed unmatched. The CDR3, as DNA: TGTGCCAGCAGCACTTCGGGACAGGCCGTCTATGGCTACACCTTC. This sequence encodes CASSTSGQAVYGYTF.

This clonotype was detected a few times. This chain links TRBV6-6 with TRBJ1-5; tentatively, D is TRBD1 (5 bases). Trimming pared 0 bases from V and 2 bases from J, leaving 8 bases between. Germline V gene lookup returns CDR1 MNHNY and CDR2 SVGAGI (reference sequence). The CDR3 has 15 amino acids. CDR3 in amino acids: CASSYSKGGNQPQHF. In DNA, the CDR3 is TGTGCCAGCAGTTACTCGAAAGGGGGCAATCAGCCCCAGCATTTT.

This clonotype was picked up a small number of times. The genes are TRBV27 and TRBJ2-2, with TRBD1 matching 7 bases. V trimming: 6 bases; J trimming: 5 bases; junction bases outside the gene matches: 6. The germline gives CDR1 MNHEY, CDR2 SMNVEV (reference sequence). CDR3 length: 14 amino acids. CDR3 nucleotides: TGTGCCAGCAGCGACAGGGAAAGGACCGGGGAGCTGTTTTTT. It translates to CASSDRERTGELFF.

This clonotype showed up just a few times. The J gene is TRBJ2-7, the V gene TRBV12-3 or TRBV12-4; D call uncertain. This CDR3 has 13 residues. Trimming took 3 bases from V and 4 from J, leaving 10 bases between them. As DNA, the CDR3 is TGTGCCAGCAGTTTTGGCAGGTGGTACGAGCAGTACGTC. Amino acid sequence: CASSFGRWYEQYV.

The chain carries TRBV12-3 or TRBV12-4 and TRBJ2-1; D call uncertain. V dropped 1 base and J dropped 8 bases, with 12 bases sitting between them. This CDR3 region has 14 residues. The CDR3 region is CASSLGNIFDEQFF. CDR3 in DNA: TGTGCCAGCAGTTTAGGAAATATTTTCGATGAGCAGTTCTTC.

The CDR3 nucleotides are TGTGCCAGCAGTCCTATGACAGGGGCATCAGGGACTGAAGCTTTCTTT. As protein: CASSPMTGASGTEAFF. The chain links TRBV6-2 or TRBV6-3 to TRBJ1-1, with 8 positions matching TRBD1. The length of the CDR3 is 16 residues. The germline CDR1 and CDR2 sequences are MNHEY and SVGEGT. V shed 5 bases and J 5 bases; nucleotides not matched to a gene: 13.

The J gene is TRBJ2-7, the V gene TRBV10-3; TRBD1 matches at 12 bases. Germline CDR1 ENHRY, CDR2 SYGVKD. The CDR3 has 15 residues. The V and J ends lost 4 bases and 0 bases, in that order; junction bases with no gene match: 1. CDR3 DNA: TGTGCCATCAGTGGGGACAGGGGGCCCTCCTACGAGCAGTACTTC. The encoded protein is CAISGDRGPSYEQYF.

In this sample, this clonotype turned up a few times. The CDR3 here is CAIPGQHSYEQYF. The CDR3 DNA follows: TGTGCCATCCCGGGACAGCACTCCTACGAGCAGTACTTC. The rearrangement links TRBV2 to TRBJ2-7, with 7 bases matching TRBD1. Germline loops: CDR1 SNHLY, CDR2 FYNNEI. Unmatched junction bases numbered 6, after V lost 10 bases and J lost 0 bases. CDR3 length: 13 amino acids.

This clonotype has only a few counts. This chain joins TRBV14 and TRBJ2-5; D tentatively fits TRBD1 or TRBD2 (5 bases each). Germline CDR1 SGHDN, CDR2 FVKESK. Deletions cut 5 bases from V and 2 bases from J, with 15 bases between. The CDR3 extends over 15 amino acids. The CDR3 region is CASSKRDGRQETQYF. DNA of the CDR3: TGTGCCAGCAGCAAACGGGACGGAAGGCAAGAGACCCAGTACTTC.

This rearrangement joins TRBV14 to TRBJ2-7; 9 bases fit TRBD1. The CDR3 covers 18 residues. CDR1 and CDR2 from the germline V gene are SGHDN and FVKESK. V lost 0 bases to trimming and J lost 0 bases; unmatched junction nucleotides: 9. The CDR3 loop is CASSQEILGTGSSYEQYF. CDR3 coding DNA: TGTGCCAGCAGCCAAGAAATCTTGGGGACAGGGAGCTCCTACGAGCAGTACTTC.

The DNA of the CDR3 is TGCAGTGCTAGAGTCTTAGCGGGGAACAGCTCCTACGAGCAGTACGTC. It is translated as CSARVLAGNSSYEQYV. The chain links TRBV20-1 to TRBJ2-7; 8 bases are a match to TRBD2. CDR1 and CDR2 (germline): DFQATT, SNEGSKA (reference sequence). The trim removed 1 base at V and 0 bases at J, leaving 8 bases unmatched. This CDR3 is 16 amino acids long.

The chain has TRBV5-1 and TRBJ1-2, with 7 nucleotides matching TRBD1. J was trimmed by 2 bases and V by 1 base; bases with no gene match: 5. Germline CDR1 is SGHRS and CDR2 is YFSETQ. The CDR3 has 15 amino acids. Written as DNA, the CDR3 is TGCGCCAGCAGCTTGAGACAGGGACGAAACTATGGCTACACCTTC. It encodes CASSLRQGRNYGYTF.

V is TRBV7-6 and J is TRBJ2-5; D not resolved. CDR1 is SGHVS and CDR2 is FNYEAQ in the germline V gene. The CDR3 runs to 13 residues. The V and J ends lost 5 bases and 4 bases respectively, with 11 bases between them. The CDR3 loop is CASSPVVGETQYF. DNA for the CDR3: TGTGCCAGCAGCCCGGTAGTAGGAGAGACCCAGTACTTC.

The rearrangement joins TRBV5-6 to TRBJ2-3, with 8 nucleotides matching TRBD2. Germline CDR1 and CDR2: SGHDT and YYEEEE. This CDR3 region has 18 residues. With 0 bases clipped from V and 4 bases from J, the junction kept 13 bases outside the gene matches. The DNA for the CDR3 is TGTGCCAGCAGCTTGGTGCCCCCTGGGAGCGGGGGACCAGATACGCAGTATTTT. Amino acid sequence: CASSLVPPGSGGPDTQYF.

This clonotype was seen a single time. This clone may be a read error of a much larger clone one base away. The rearrangement links TRBV12-3 or TRBV12-4 to TRBJ1-5; D is uncertain. The CDR3 length is 14 residues. V was pared by 3 bases and J by 3 bases, with 9 bases between. The CDR3 region is CASSFGSVNQPQHF. The CDR3 nucleotides read TGTGCCAGCAGTTTTGGATCGGTCAATCAGCCCCAGCATTTT.

This clonotype was recorded a few times. This chain links TRBV6-2 or TRBV6-3 with TRBJ2-7; D may be TRBD1 (5 bases). Looked up from germline, CDR1 is MNHEY and CDR2 is SVGEGT. The CDR3 has 13 amino acids. Trimming took off 2 bases at V and 2 bases at J, with 7 bases between the two ends. The CDR3 region is CASSYRQPYEQYV. Written as DNA, the CDR3 is TGTGCCAGCAGTTACCGACAGCCCTACGAGCAGTACGTC.

The V gene is TRBV13, the J gene TRBJ1-1; tentatively, D is TRBD1 (5 bases). V lost 5 bases and J 4 bases, leaving 14 bases between the germline ends. CDR3 length: 14 residues. Germline loops: CDR1 PRHDT, CDR2 FYEKMQ (reference sequence). CDR3 in DNA: TGTGCCAGCAGCCGCCGGGACGGGACCACTGAAGCTTTCTTT. This sequence encodes CASSRRDGTTEAFF.

This clonotype has at least ten counts. The chain couples TRBV2 to TRBJ1-1; a possible D gene is TRBD1 (5 bases). V was trimmed by 8 bases and J by 7 bases, leaving 8 bases between them. This CDR3 comprises 10 residues. The germline V gene encodes CDR1 SNHLY and CDR2 FYNNEI. For the CDR3, the DNA is TGTGCCAGCTCCGGGGGTGAAGCTTTCTTT. It specifies CASSGGEAFF.

This sequence joins TRBV4-2 and TRBJ2-5; D is uncertain. V was cut by 0 bases and J by 0 bases, with 8 bases left in between. CDR1 and CDR2 (germline): LGHNA, YNFKEQ. This CDR3 region has 15 residues. The CDR3 nucleotides are TGTGCCAGCAGCCAAGAAGGTCTGGACCAAGAGACCCAGTACTTC. This gives the protein CASSQEGLDQETQYF.

This clonotype was observed a few times. In DNA, the CDR3 is TGTGCCAGCCACAAAGGCGGGACGTTTACCTACAATGAGCAGTTCTTC. As protein: CASHKGGTFTYNEQFF. V gene TRBV5-6 combines with J gene TRBJ2-1; D possibly corresponds to TRBD2 (6 bases). This CDR3 is built from 16 residues. The germline CDR1 and CDR2 sequences are SGHDT and YYEEEE. V was shortened by 7 bases and J by 2 bases, with 19 bases between the two germline ends.